One T cell receptor (beta chain) is described in this entry. As processed by the authors: Amplified reference gene primers provided the basis for estimating nucleated cell counts. Here immunoSEQ multiplex PCR was the method, and the copy in TCRdb shows in-frame clones only, minus some. That table is the source of V, J and clone size, and D and trimming were worked out from the DNA. The sample has about 46,000 clones, 85% to 90% seen once. The CDR3 is made up of 15 amino acids. V lost 4 bases, J lost 1 base, and 6 bases stayed unmatched. Germline CDR1 SGDLS, CDR2 YYNGEE. This record comes from a study of blood T cell repertoires in COVID-19. About the research overall: COVID-19 samples collected from the United States, Italy and Spain covered acute and convalescent phases. T cells, B-cell-depleted T cells, or PBMCs supplied cDNA or gDNA.

The sample taken for sequencing was peripheral blood. The V and J genes are TRBV9 and TRBJ1-1, with 8 bases that match TRBD1. This clonotype originated in a human donor in a cohort sampled during active COVID-19. CDR3 sequence: CASSPLTGANTEAFF. The CDR3 nucleotides read TGTGCCAGCAGCCCCCTGACAGGGGCGAACACTGAAGCTTTCTTT. Variable domain in full (rest from reference TRBV9 and TRBJ1-1): DSGVTQTPKHLITATGQRVTLRCSPRSGDLSVYWYQQSLDQGLQFLIQYYNGEERAKGNILERFSAQQFPDLHSELNLSSLELGDSALYFCASSPLTGANTEAFFGQGTRLTVV.